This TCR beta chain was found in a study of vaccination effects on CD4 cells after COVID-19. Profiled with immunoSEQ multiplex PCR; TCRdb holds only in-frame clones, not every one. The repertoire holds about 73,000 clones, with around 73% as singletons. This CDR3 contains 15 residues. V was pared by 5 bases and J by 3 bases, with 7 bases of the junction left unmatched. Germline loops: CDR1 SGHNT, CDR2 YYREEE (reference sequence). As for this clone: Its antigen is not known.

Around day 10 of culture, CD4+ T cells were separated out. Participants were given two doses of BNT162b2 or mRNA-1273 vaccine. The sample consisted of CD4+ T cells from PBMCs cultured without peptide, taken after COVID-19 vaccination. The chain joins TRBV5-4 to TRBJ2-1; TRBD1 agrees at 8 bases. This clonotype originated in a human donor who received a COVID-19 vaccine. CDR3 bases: TGTGCCAGCAGTAAAGGACAGGGTAGCTACAATGAGCAGTTCTTC. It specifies CASSKGQGSYNEQFF.